The 7 T cell receptor beta chains given below trace back to one sample, sequenced in a study of CD8+ T cells in alopecia areata. Indicated treatment: oral pan-JAK inhibitor, 5-10 mg twice daily. Investigators isolated RNA and reverse transcribed it into cDNA to act as the sequencing template. Produced via immunoSEQ multiplex PCR; TCRdb's table is partial and in-frame only. The sample lists 150,000 to 200,000 clones, about three fifths seen once, with approximately 1.4% in the top ten. Sequencing used CD4+ T cells sorted from blood, obtained at week 49, from a patient treated with tofacitinib. Receptors originate from a human donor with alopecia areata.

J is TRBJ2-2 and V is TRBV15; the D is unclear. In germline, CDR1 is LNHNV, CDR2 YYDKDF (reference sequence). CDR3 length: 16 amino acids. The V and J ends lost 0 bases and 2 bases respectively, with 10 bases between them. The CDR3 nucleotides are TGTGCCACCAGCAGAGATATGGGCCGAAACACCGGGGAGCTGTTTTTT. It encodes CATSRDMGRNTGELFF.

This sequence joins TRBV29-1 and TRBJ1-1; D unresolved. Germline V gene lookup returns CDR1 SQVTM and CDR2 ANQGSEA. The CDR3 runs 11 residues. Trimming stripped 1 base from V and 6 bases from J, with 6 bases between. The CDR3 loop is CSVEVASEAFF. The CDR3, as DNA: TGCAGCGTTGAAGTCGCATCTGAAGCTTTCTTT.

This chain links TRBV29-1 with TRBJ2-1, with D possibly matching TRBD2 (6 bases). V was cut by 4 bases and J by 8 bases, with 18 bases left in between. This CDR3 comprises 14 residues. CDR1 is SQVTM and CDR2 is ANQGSEA in the germline V gene. This chain's CDR3 is CSVVPRGSSDEQFF. Written as DNA, the CDR3 is TGCAGCGTTGTGCCCCGGGGGAGTTCGGATGAGCAGTTCTTC.

This clone was seen a few times. V usage is TRBV29-1 and J usage is TRBJ2-7; no firm D call. The V end was cut by 4 bases, the J end by 2 bases, with 12 bases between. Germline V lookup: CDR1 SQVTM, CDR2 ANQGSEA. This CDR3 is 13 amino acids long. The chain's CDR3 is CSVAQDGPYEQYF. CDR3 nucleotides: TGCAGCGTTGCCCAGGACGGGCCCTACGAGCAGTACTTC.

The chain employs TRBV7-2 and TRBJ1-6; 9 bases map to TRBD1. The trim removed 4 bases at V and 4 bases at J, leaving 2 bases unmatched. The germline V gene encodes CDR1 SGHTA and CDR2 FQGNSA. The length of the CDR3 is 15 residues. CDR3 protein: CASSSTGGYNSPLHF. DNA for the CDR3: TGTGCCAGCAGCTCGACAGGGGGGTATAATTCACCCCTCCACTTT. Combining the CDR3 with reference TRBV7-2 and TRBJ1-6 gives the whole variable domain GAGVSQSPSNKVTEKGKDVELRCDPISGHTALYWYRQSLGQGLEFLIYFQGNSAPDKSGLPSDRFSAERTGGSVSTLTIQRTQQEDSAVYLCASSSTGGYNSPLHFGNGTRLTVT.

This clone was detected a few times. The V and J genes are TRBV6-5 and TRBJ1-6; no clear D gene. The CDR3 sequence is 16 residues long. With 0 bases removed from V and 9 bases from J, the gap between germline ends came to 15 bases. Germline assignment: CDR1 MNHEY and CDR2 SVGAGI. The CDR3 DNA sequence: TGTGCCAGCAGTTACTCGGCGGGAGGAATGAGTTCACCCCTCCACTTT. Translation gives CASSYSAGGMSSPLHF.

This clone appeared once. CDR3 DNA: TGTGCCAGCAGCCAACGGGTCGGAGGAGGAGGCTACACCTTC. Amino acid sequence: CASSQRVGGGGYTF. This rearrangement joins TRBV9 to TRBJ1-2, with D uncertain. The CDR3 covers 14 residues. Germline V CDR1 and CDR2: SGDLS, YYNGEE. Trimming cost V 4 bases and J 8 bases, with 18 bases left between them.